This passage covers 29 T cell receptor beta chains from one sample sequenced in a study of blood T cells in healthy people across ages. Using a J-beta primer mix together with a sample-barcoded 5' primer, a second PCR was run for about 6 to 12 cycles. TCRdb re-derived calls from the 5' RACE reads in MiXCR, one entry per CDR3 protein. This table has some 760,000 distinct CDR3 sequences, roughly 25% appearing once. These same records also appear under a second study, on T cells of mothers and their children.

Sequenced material: blood. Source of these receptors: a boy younger than 18 in good health.

The chain recombines TRBV12-3 or TRBV12-4 with TRBJ2-2; D call uncertain. V shed 6 bases and J shed 7 bases, with 6 bases lying between them. The CDR3 consists of 11 residues. The CDR3 region has the DNA TGTGCCAGCAGGGCTTACGGGGAGCTGTTTTTT. Its protein is CASRAYGELFF.

This clonotype showed up just a few times. The rearrangement joins TRBV6-6 to TRBJ2-1; TRBD2 aligns across 7 bases. CDR1 and CDR2 (germline): MNHNY, SVGAGI (reference sequence). The CDR3 contains 13 residues. The ends lost 6 bases at V and 7 bases at J; junction bases unmatched: 6. CDR3 sequence reads: CASSAGLRNEQFF. CDR3 bases: TGTGCCAGCAGCGCGGGACTACGGAATGAGCAGTTCTTC.

This rearrangement joins TRBV6-6 to TRBJ2-7; 12 nucleotides agree with TRBD2. V lost 0 bases to trimming and J lost 9 bases; unmatched junction nucleotides: 6. The V gene's germline CDR1 is MNHNY and CDR2 SVGAGI (reference sequence). The CDR3 totals 15 residues. The CDR3, as DNA: TGTGCCAGCAGTTACTCGTCTAGCGGGGGGGCCTGGCAGTACTTC. Encoded protein: CASSYSSSGGAWQYF.

This chain connects TRBV11-2 to TRBJ2-3; 7 bases align to TRBD1. Germline CDR1 and CDR2: SGHAT and FQNNGV. This CDR3 is 14 amino acids long. Unmatched junction bases numbered 2, after V lost 1 base and J lost 4 bases. This chain's CDR3 is CASSLGRGSDTQYF. Here the CDR3 DNA reads TGTGCCAGCAGCTTAGGCAGGGGGTCAGATACGCAGTATTTT.

The chain is built from TRBV7-3 and TRBJ2-6; TRBD1 might be the D (5 bases). The CDR3 is made up of 15 amino acids. Trimming removed 4 bases at V and 2 bases at J, with 9 bases between. Germline V gene data show CDR1 as SGHTA and CDR2 as FQGTGA. The CDR3 here is CASSSQQAGANVLTF. CDR3 bases: TGTGCCAGCAGCTCCCAACAGGCTGGGGCCAACGTCCTGACTTTC.

CDR3 sequence (DNA): TGCAGTGCGCGACAGGGGATGAGGCTCTCTCACACTGAAGCTTTCTTT. It codes for CSARQGMRLSHTEAFF. V gene TRBV20-1 combines with J gene TRBJ1-1, with 8 bases aligning to TRBD1. The CDR3 covers 16 residues. Germline CDR1 is DFQATT and CDR2 is SNEGSKA (reference sequence). The V and J ends lost 6 bases and 3 bases, in that order; junction bases with no gene match: 15.

This clonotype has only a few counts. The chain uses TRBV6-6 and TRBJ2-4; D ambiguous. This CDR3 comprises 14 residues. The V end was cut by 4 bases, the J end by 4 bases, with 11 bases between. Germline V gene lookup returns CDR1 MNHNY and CDR2 SVGAGI (reference sequence). The CDR3 protein is CASSSLLEKNIQYF. The CDR3, as DNA: TGTGCCAGCAGTTCTCTACTTGAAAAAAACATTCAGTACTTC.

The rearrangement uses TRBV25-1 and TRBJ1-4; 8 bases align to TRBD1. The junction had 11 bases not matched to a gene; V was cut back by 4 bases and J by 10 bases. The CDR3 is 15 amino acids. Germline V gives CDR1 MGHDK, CDR2 SYGVNS. The CDR3 DNA is TGTGCCAGCAGTGTCCCGGACAGGGACTTTGGAAAACTGTTTTTT. Encoded protein: CASSVPDRDFGKLFF.

This sequence joins TRBV12-3 or TRBV12-4 and TRBJ2-3; 14 nucleotides align to TRBD2. V shed 6 bases, J shed 4 bases, and the junction held 6 bases outside the gene matches. CDR3 length equals 16 residues. CDR3 sequence reads: CASSGLAGGIADTQYF. CDR3 bases: TGTGCCAGCAGCGGACTAGCGGGAGGTATCGCAGATACGCAGTATTTT.

The chain joins TRBV12-3 or TRBV12-4 to TRBJ1-2; TRBD1 is a possible D gene (5 bases). The CDR3 has 15 amino acids. Trimming removed 7 bases from V and 4 bases from J, with 19 bases in between. The DNA of the CDR3 is TGTGCCAGCACCGGGACTACGGGACCGGGCTATGGCTACACCTTC. Its translation is CASTGTTGPGYGYTF.

This clonotype was detected a few times. This chain's CDR3 is CASSPGGGMYEQFF. The CDR3 coding sequence is TGTGCCAGCAGCCCAGGAGGGGGTATGTATGAGCAGTTCTTC. V usage is TRBV5-6 and J usage is TRBJ2-1; D may match TRBD1 or TRBD2 (6 bases each). This CDR3 region has 14 residues. V was clipped by 4 bases and J by 8 bases, with 16 bases between them. In germline, CDR1 is SGHDT, CDR2 YYEEEE.

The chain employs TRBV7-8 and TRBJ2-1; 7 bases agree with TRBD1. The J call is doubtful: the DNA matches TRBJ2-7 better. This CDR3 contains 14 residues. Germline assignment: CDR1 SGHVS and CDR2 FQNEAQ. As DNA, the CDR3 is TGTGCCAGCAGCTTAGCGGCTGGGACAGACGAGCAGTACTTC. Amino acid sequence: CASSLAAGTDEQYF.

The chain recombines TRBV7-9 with TRBJ2-2, with TRBD1 as a possible D gene (5 bases). There are 15 residues in the CDR3. Looked up from germline, CDR1 is SEHNR and CDR2 is FQNEAQ (reference sequence). The V gene lost 6 bases and the J gene lost 1 base, with 12 bases spanning the gap. The CDR3 reads CASSPSGQNTGELFF. The CDR3, as DNA: TGTGCCAGCAGTCCCTCAGGGCAGAACACCGGGGAGCTGTTTTTT. The whole variable domain, filled in from reference TRBV7-9 and TRBJ2-2, reads DTGVSQNPRHKITKRGQNVTFRCDPISEHNRLYWYRQTLGQGPEFLTYFQNEAQLEKSRLLSDRFSAERPKGSFSTLEIQRTEQGDSAMYLCASSPSGQNTGELFFGEGSRLTVL.

J is TRBJ2-4 and V is TRBV5-6; TRBD1 matches 7 bases. V lost 0 bases, J lost 0 bases, and 3 bases stayed unmatched. The V gene's germline CDR1 is SGHDT and CDR2 YYEEEE. The CDR3 is made up of 16 amino acids. In nucleotides, the CDR3 is TGTGCCAGCAGCTTGGACAGGGGCCTAGCCAAAAACATTCAGTACTTC. It translates to CASSLDRGLAKNIQYF. Drawing the rest from reference TRBV5-6 and TRBJ2-4, the complete variable domain is DAGVTQSPTHLIKTRGQQVTLRCSPKSGHDTVSWYQQALGQGPQFIFQYYEEEERQRGNFPDRFSGHQFPNYSSELNVNALLLGDSALYLCASSLDRGLAKNIQYFGAGTRLSVL.

The chain links TRBV29-1 to TRBJ2-5; D remains unclear. V was cut by 6 bases and J by 3 bases, with 11 bases left in between. The CDR3 is 12 amino acids. Germline-derived CDR1 and CDR2 are SQVTM and ANQGSEA. The CDR3 protein is CSVRLTKETQYF. As DNA, the CDR3 is TGCAGCGTCCGGTTGACGAAAGAGACCCAGTACTTC.

This clonotype was recorded a few times. Just one base apart from a much larger clone, this may be a read error. The rearrangement links TRBV7-2 to TRBJ1-2; unclear D gene. Germline CDR1 and CDR2: SGHTA and FQGNSA. The CDR3 contains 14 residues. Deletions cut 5 bases from V and 6 bases from J, with 16 bases between. The CDR3 DNA is TGTGCCAGCAGCGGAGTCGGGAGGAACCATGGCTACACCTTC. This translates into CASSGVGRNHGYTF.

The rearrangement uses TRBV28 and TRBJ2-3; 10 bases are a match to TRBD1. The V segment lost 6 bases and the J segment 11 bases; nucleotides outside the gene matches: 11. The germline V gene encodes CDR1 MDHEN and CDR2 SYDVKM. There are 14 residues in the CDR3. CDR3 amino acids: CASRQDRGRVRQYF. Written as DNA, the CDR3 is TGTGCCAGCAGACAAGACAGGGGGCGCGTGAGGCAGTATTTT.

The chain carries TRBV7-8 and TRBJ1-4; no reliable D call. The CDR3 totals 14 residues. CDR1 and CDR2 (germline): SGHVS, FQNEAQ. V gave up 5 bases and J gave up 8 bases, with 15 bases separating them. As DNA, the CDR3 is TGTGCCAGCAGCGTGGACTGGTTGAGAGAAAAACTGTTTTTT. It codes for CASSVDWLREKLFF.

The sample holds a few counts of this clonotype. The chain couples TRBV6-1 to TRBJ2-5; possible D gene TRBD1, 6 bases. The germline V gene has CDR1 MNHNS and CDR2 SASEGT. With 2 bases removed from V and 5 bases from J, the gap between germline ends came to 12 bases. This CDR3 region has 14 residues. CDR3 nucleotides: TGTGCCAGCAGTGAACCCGACAGGAGGGAGACCCAGTACTTC. Translated, it gives CASSEPDRRETQYF.

This clonotype showed up just a few times. This sequence joins TRBV7-3 and TRBJ2-5; unclear D gene. TRBJ2-1 matches the DNA end more closely, so the J call is doubtful. The CDR3 runs to 15 residues. Germline lookup yields CDR1 SGHTA and CDR2 FQGTGA. The CDR3 spells CASSFGLERDNEQFF. CDR3 DNA: TGTGCCAGCAGCTTTGGGCTAGAAAGGGACAATGAGCAGTTCTTC.

The CDR3 sequence: CASSESKSGANVLTF. The CDR3, as DNA: TGTGCCAGCAGTGAATCTAAGTCTGGGGCCAACGTCCTGACTTTC. The V and J genes are TRBV25-1 and TRBJ2-6; D not resolved. This CDR3 is built from 15 residues. Trimming pared 1 base from V and 1 base from J, leaving 5 bases between. Germline CDR1 and CDR2: MGHDK and SYGVNS.

This chain links TRBV27 with TRBJ2-7; D uncertain. The CDR3 has 14 residues. Germline CDR1 reads MNHEY; CDR2 reads SMNVEV (reference sequence). V was cut by 3 bases and J by 3 bases, with 12 bases left in between. In DNA form, the CDR3 reads TGTGCCAGCAGTTTGAGGCGGACCCACTACGAGCAGTACTTC. It is translated as CASSLRRTHYEQYF.

J is TRBJ1-1 and V is TRBV7-8, with no clear D. Looked up from germline, CDR1 is SGHVS and CDR2 is FQNEAQ. V shed 0 bases and J shed 6 bases, with 17 bases lying between them. This CDR3 region has 16 residues. CDR3 nucleotide sequence: TGTGCCAGCAGCTTAGCGGTGGCCGGAGGAACGGCTGAAGCTTTCTTT. Residues: CASSLAVAGGTAEAFF.

The chain uses TRBV10-1 and TRBJ2-6; TRBD1 might be the D (5 bases). The CDR3 totals 13 residues. CDR1 is WNHNN, CDR2 SYGVQD, per germline (reference sequence). V gave up 11 bases and J gave up 2 bases, with 10 bases separating them. The chain's CDR3 is CASGPPGANVLTF. The CDR3 DNA reads TGCGCCTCAGGGCCTCCTGGGGCCAACGTCCTGACTTTC.

This sequence joins TRBV29-1 and TRBJ2-1; D perhaps matches TRBD1 (6 bases). The V and J ends lost 1 base and 5 bases respectively, with 12 bases between them. The CDR3 is made up of 14 amino acids. From germline, CDR1 is SQVTM and CDR2 ANQGSEA. The CDR3 coding sequence is TGCAGCGTTGAAGGGACAGCCACAAACAATGAGCAGTTCTTC. It encodes CSVEGTATNNEQFF.

This clonotype has more than one count but fewer than ten. The rearrangement joins TRBV4-2 to TRBJ2-7; no clear D gene. This CDR3 spans 17 amino acids. Trimming pared 8 bases from V and 4 bases from J, leaving 27 bases between. Germline CDR1 is LGHNA and CDR2 is YNFKEQ. Here the CDR3 DNA reads TGTGCCAGCTCCGACATCTCGACCCCCATTCTACGATACGAGCAGTACTTC. It specifies CASSDISTPILRYEQYF.

This chain uses TRBV28 with TRBJ1-1, with 9 bases aligning to TRBD1. The length of the CDR3 is 15 residues. Germline CDR1 is MDHEN and CDR2 is SYDVKM. The trim removed 5 bases at V and 1 base at J, leaving 5 bases unmatched. The CDR3 coding sequence is TGTGCCAGCAGTAACCGACAGGGGGAGAACACTGAAGCTTTCTTT. Amino acids: CASSNRQGENTEAFF.

On this clonotype itself: The junction does not match germline at one end; this may be a read error. J is TRBJ2-2 and V is TRBV7-7, with D perhaps matching TRBD2 (6 bases). This CDR3 is built from 15 residues. The germline CDR1 and CDR2 sequences are SSHAT and FNYEAQ (reference sequence). The CDR3 region has the DNA TGTGCTAGCAGACAAGCGGAGGGGAACACCGGGGAGCTGTTTTTT. Translation gives CASRQAEGNTGELFF. The full variable domain, completed using reference TRBV7-7 and TRBJ2-2, is GAGVSQSPRYKVTKRGQDVTLRCDPISSHATLYWYQQALGQGPEFLTYFNYEAQPDKSGLPSDRFSAERPEGSISTLTIQRTEQRDSAMYRCASRQAEGNTGELFFGEGSRLTVL.

The chain uses TRBV10-2 and TRBJ2-5; 13 bases align to TRBD2. V was pared by 6 bases and J by 0 bases, with 10 bases of the junction left unmatched. The germline CDR1 and CDR2 sequences are WSHSY and SAAADI. This CDR3 is 18 amino acids long. The CDR3 region has the DNA TGCGCCAGCAGGCCCGGCACTAGCGGGAGGGCTCACCAAGAGACCCAGTACTTC. This encodes CASRPGTSGRAHQETQYF.